The 16 T cell receptor beta chains listed next were all sequenced from one sample in a study of T cells in women clearing cervical HPV infection listed by TCRdb under 2018. To prepare the library, the immunoSEQ multiplex PCR assay was applied. Drawn from immuneACCESS, this table holds only the in-frame rearrangements with V and J called that TCRdb kept. Clones are partly lost; checked studies trace under half to an unresolved V gene and leave the rest unexplained. Per the sample table, the count is 18,000 or so clones. The ten largest make up roughly an eighth of the sample. Material for sequencing was blood buffy coat. These TCRs come from a woman aged 18-70 years with a cervical HPV16 infection that either progressed to CIN3+ or cleared (not recorded which).

With respect to this clone: The junction departs from the called germline gene at one end, perhaps through a read error. The sequence runs out 3 residues before the end of the CDR3; the remainder is reconstructed from the germline J gene. The chain couples TRBV4-2 to TRBJ2-6; 7 nucleotides match TRBD1. CDR1 is LGHNA and CDR2 is YNFKEQ in the germline V gene. The CDR3 has 18 amino acids. The DNA read from the CDR3 is TGTGCCTGCAGCCCGGGACAGTCTCCCCCCTCTGGGGCTAACGTC. This codes for CACSPGQSPPSGANV. The entire CDR3 protein is CACSPGQSPPSGANVLTF.

Details on this clone: The read gets to within 3 residues of the CDR3 end, and the germline J gene fills in the rest. The chain employs TRBV2 and TRBJ1-2, with 7 bases aligning to TRBD1. Germline CDR1 reads SNHLY; CDR2 reads FYNNEI. This CDR3 is built from 12 residues. The ends lost 7 bases at V and 6 bases at J; junction bases unmatched: 5. The part of the CDR3 DNA that was read is TGTGCCAGCAATGGACAGGTCGATGGC. Protein: CASNGQVDG. The whole CDR3 region reads CASNGQVDGYTF.

Points on this clone: The CDR3 extends 3 residues past the end of the read, so its final part is completed from the germline J gene. The chain recombines TRBV20-1 with TRBJ2-7; 9 bases line up with TRBD1. The CDR3 is 15 residues long. CDR1 is DFQATT and CDR2 is SNEGSKA in the germline V gene (reference sequence). Trimming cost V 0 bases and J 6 bases; bases outside gene matches: 9. This CDR3 is CSARDFDRGVGEQYF. The covered CDR3 bases are TGCAGTGCTAGAGATTTCGACAGGGGGGTAGGCGAG.

CDR3 amino acids: CASSTQTGVSNQPQHF. The sequenced part of the CDR3 DNA is TGTGCCAGTAGTACGCAGACAGGGGTTAGCAATCAGCCC. This chain uses TRBV19 with TRBJ1-5, with TRBD1 matching over 8 bases. Read data end 3 residues before the CDR3 end; the end is taken from the germline J gene. V dropped 4 bases and J dropped 0; count of bases not matched to a gene: 5. Germline assignment: CDR1 LNHDA and CDR2 SQIVND (reference sequence). This CDR3 has 16 residues.

Turning to this clone: The CDR3 goes on 3 residues after the read ends, and that part is filled in from the germline J gene. The chain recombines TRBV10-1 with TRBJ1-1, with unresolved D. Trimming took 3 bases from V and 0 from J, leaving 11 bases between them. Germline V CDR1 and CDR2: WNHNN, SYGVQD (reference sequence). This CDR3 comprises 15 residues. This chain's CDR3 is CASSDGSTMNTEAFF. The DNA read from the CDR3 is TGCGCCAGCAGTGACGGTTCTACGATGAACACTGAA.

Details on this clone: The read terminates 3 residues before the CDR3 end, so the remaining end is supplied by the germline J gene. V and J are TRBV5-1 and TRBJ2-3; 7 bases line up with TRBD2. The CDR3 is 17 residues long. With 3 bases clipped from V and 5 bases from J, the junction kept 15 bases outside the gene matches. Germline CDR1 and CDR2: SGHRS and YFSETQ. The CDR3 sequence: CASSSRDYHVSGDTQYF. The covered CDR3 bases are TGCGCCAGCAGCTCCAGGGACTACCACGTTAGTGGAGATACG.

Concerning this clone: The CDR3 end falls 3 residues outside the read, so it is completed with the germline J gene. The chain links TRBV30 to TRBJ1-2; maybe TRBD1 (5 bases). The germline gives CDR1 GTSNPN, CDR2 SVGIG (reference sequence). Trimming shortened V by 1 base and J by 7 bases, and 16 bases separated the two germline ends. The CDR3 totals 14 residues. The CDR3 is CAWSAYGRVFGYTF. The CDR3 DNA, read in part, is TGTGCCTGGAGTGCGTACGGCAGGGTGTTTGGC.

A remark on this clone: The CDR3 is cut off 3 residues early in the read; its end comes from the germline J gene. The chain employs TRBV27 and TRBJ2-3; maybe TRBD1 (6 bases). CDR1 and CDR2 (germline): MNHEY, SMNVEV (reference sequence). Trimming left V 4 bases short and J 7 bases short, with 27 bases between. The CDR3 extends over 18 amino acids. The CDR3 loop is CASSSTGPTGLPRNTQYF. The CDR3 bases that were read are TGTGCCAGCAGTTCTACCGGCCCCACAGGGCTTCCCAGAAATACG.

About this clone: The missing CDR3 end, 3 residues past where the read stops, is filled in from the germline J gene. The rearrangement links TRBV2 to TRBJ2-7; TRBD1 matches 8 bases. CDR3 length equals 13 residues. Germline V CDR1 and CDR2: SNHLY, FYNNEI. The J segment lost 3 bases and the V segment lost 8 bases, leaving 6 bases of the junction unmatched. The CDR3 is CASRQGSGYEQYF. The CDR3 DNA, read in part, is TGTGCCAGCCGACAGGGGAGCGGCTACGAG.

Concerning this clone: Coverage ceases 3 residues before the CDR3 finishes, and the germline J gene fills in the end. The rearrangement joins TRBV7-2 to TRBJ1-2; D gene unclear. The CDR3 runs to 14 residues. Per the germline V gene, CDR1 is SGHTA and CDR2 is FQGNSA. The sequenced part of the CDR3 DNA is TGTGCCAGCAGCTTCTCTAGCGGAATATACGAC. Amino acid sequence: CASSFSSGIYD. The CDR3 in its entirety is CASSFSSGIYDYTF.

Concerning this clone: The CDR3 end falls 3 residues outside the read, so it is completed with the germline J gene. V is TRBV20-1 and J is TRBJ1-2, with TRBD1 matching over 7 bases. J was trimmed by 3 bases and V by 6 bases; bases with no gene match: 7. The CDR3 is made up of 13 amino acids. Germline lookup yields CDR1 DFQATT and CDR2 SNEGSKA (reference sequence). Here the CDR3 reads CSASDRAHYGYTF. The DNA read from the CDR3 is TGCAGTGCGAGCGACAGGGCCCACTATGGC.

Considering frequency, this clone is medium-sized. Coverage ceases 3 residues before the CDR3 finishes, and the germline J gene fills in the end. J is TRBJ2-1 and V is TRBV30, with D possibly matching TRBD2 (5 bases). The CDR3 spans 16 residues. Germline values: CDR1 GTSNPN, CDR2 SVGIG (reference sequence). V dropped 5 bases and J dropped 0 bases, with 17 bases sitting between them. Incomplete CDR3 DNA: TGTGCCTGGGTGCTCAAGGACTCTCGCTCCTACAATGAG. Protein sequence: CAWVLKDSRSYNE. The entire CDR3 is CAWVLKDSRSYNEQFF.

Notes on this clone: The read terminates 3 residues ahead of where the CDR3 ends, so the germline J gene completes it. The chain uses TRBV29-1 and TRBJ2-6; weak D call: TRBD1 (8 bases). The CDR3 totals 16 residues. Germline-derived CDR1 and CDR2 are SQVTM and ANQGSEA. Trimming left V 6 bases short and J 0 bases short, with 15 bases between. The CDR3 loop reads CSVAGQAVSGANVLTF. CDR3 bases read: TGCAGCGTAGCGGGACAGGCCGTCTCTGGGGCCAACGTC.

As to this clone: Read sequence stops 3 residues before the CDR3 end, and the germline J gene provides the missing end. J is TRBJ1-2 and V is TRBV18; D is unclear. Germline V CDR1 and CDR2: KGHSH, LQKENI. The CDR3 length is 13 residues. CDR3 DNA (partial): TGTGCCAGCTCCCCGGCGCGGGAGGGAGAC. It specifies CASSPAREGD. In full, the CDR3 is CASSPAREGDYTF.

Notes on this clone: Read data end 3 residues before the CDR3 end; the end is taken from the germline J gene. The genes are TRBV7-3 and TRBJ2-3; 11 nucleotides line up with TRBD2. The CDR3 is 15 amino acids. CDR1 SGHTA and CDR2 FQGTGA come from the germline V gene. The V gene end was trimmed by 6 bases and the J gene end by 3 bases; junction bases not matched to a gene: 5. The CDR3: CASRLTSGETDTQYF. CDR3 DNA, as far as it was read: TGTGCCAGCAGGCTGACTAGCGGGGAAACAGATACG. The variable domain in full, with the rest retrieved from reference TRBV7-3 and TRBJ2-3, is GAGVSQTPSNKVTEKGKYVELRCDPISGHTALYWYRQSLGQGPEFLIYFQGTGAADDSGLPNDRFFAVRPEGSVSTLKIQRTERGDSAVYLCASRLTSGETDTQYFGPGTRLTVL.

About this clone: The read halts 3 residues ahead of the CDR3 end, with the missing end drawn from the germline J gene. This chain uses TRBV20-1 with TRBJ1-1; the D gene is possibly TRBD1 (5 bases). Germline values: CDR1 DFQATT, CDR2 SNEGSKA (reference sequence). The CDR3 covers 11 residues. The CDR3 sequence is CRASGGTEAFF. The DNA read from the CDR3 is TGCAGAGCTTCGGGGGGCACTGAA.